The 2 T cell receptor beta chains presented below share a single source sample, sequenced in a study of neurological immune-mediated disorders. TCRdb reanalysed the 5' RACE reads using MiXCR and keeps one entry per CDR3 protein. The top ten clones hold around 5.3% of a sample with about 31,000 distinct CDR3 sequences, 10% to 15% of them seen once. The time point: technical triplicate 2. Sequenced input: CD4+ T cells from blood. The origin of the receptors is a female donor with HTLV-1-associated myelopathy (HAM/TSP).

This clonotype has at least ten counts. The chain carries TRBV18 and TRBJ2-1; 7 bases map to TRBD1. V dropped 2 bases and J dropped 7; count of bases not matched to a gene: 2. The CDR3 loop spans 13 amino acids. Germline CDR1 KGHSH, CDR2 LQKENI. The CDR3 DNA reads as TGTGCCAGCTCACCAGAACAGGGGAATGAGCAGTTCTTC. It yields the protein CASSPEQGNEQFF.

This clonotype has a count of ten or more. The chain uses TRBV3-1 and TRBJ2-7, with D maybe TRBD2 (5 bases). V was trimmed by 2 bases and J by 1 base, leaving 9 bases between them. The CDR3 spans 14 residues. Germline V lookup: CDR1 LGHDT, CDR2 YNNKEL (reference sequence). DNA of the CDR3: TGTGCCAGCAGCCAAAGAAGGGAGTCCTACGAGCAGTACTTC. It translates to CASSQRRESYEQYF.